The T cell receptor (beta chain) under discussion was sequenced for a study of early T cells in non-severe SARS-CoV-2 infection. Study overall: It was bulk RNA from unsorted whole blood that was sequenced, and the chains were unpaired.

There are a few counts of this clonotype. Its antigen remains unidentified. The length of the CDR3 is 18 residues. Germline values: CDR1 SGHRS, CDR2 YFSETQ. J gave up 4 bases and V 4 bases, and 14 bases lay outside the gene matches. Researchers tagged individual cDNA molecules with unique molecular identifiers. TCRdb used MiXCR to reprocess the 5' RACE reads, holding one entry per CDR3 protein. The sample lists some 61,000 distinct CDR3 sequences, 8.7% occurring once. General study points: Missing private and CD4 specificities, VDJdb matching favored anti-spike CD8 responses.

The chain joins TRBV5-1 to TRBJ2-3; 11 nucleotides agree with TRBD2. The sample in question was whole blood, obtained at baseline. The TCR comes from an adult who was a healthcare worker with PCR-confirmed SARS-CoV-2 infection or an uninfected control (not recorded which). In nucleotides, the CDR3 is TGCGCCAGCAGCCCGAGGAGACCTAGCGGGGGGATGGCAGATACGCAGTATTTT. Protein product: CASSPRRPSGGMADTQYF.